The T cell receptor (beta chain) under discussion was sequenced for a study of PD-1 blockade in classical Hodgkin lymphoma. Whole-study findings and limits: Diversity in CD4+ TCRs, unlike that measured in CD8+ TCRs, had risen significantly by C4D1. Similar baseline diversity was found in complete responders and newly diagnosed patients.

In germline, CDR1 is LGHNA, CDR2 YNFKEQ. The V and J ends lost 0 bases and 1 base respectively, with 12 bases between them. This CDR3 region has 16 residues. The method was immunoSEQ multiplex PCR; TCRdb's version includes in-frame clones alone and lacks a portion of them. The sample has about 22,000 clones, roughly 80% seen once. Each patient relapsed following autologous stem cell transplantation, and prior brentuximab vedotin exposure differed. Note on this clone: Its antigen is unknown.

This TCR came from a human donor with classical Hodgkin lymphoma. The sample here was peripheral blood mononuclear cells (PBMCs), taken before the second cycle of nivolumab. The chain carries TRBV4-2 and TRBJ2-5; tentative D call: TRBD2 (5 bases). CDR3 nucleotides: TGTGCCAGCAGCCAAGAGGGCCGGGGAGCCCAAGAGACCCAGTACTTC. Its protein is CASSQEGRGAQETQYF.